A selection of T cell receptor beta chains follows, all from one sample in a study of regulatory T cells in long-lasting Graves disease. TCRdb reprocessed the multiplex PCR reads via MiXCR and lists one record per CDR3 protein. Altogether around 460,000 distinct CDR3 sequences are present, about 22% being singletons, with the ten largest covering more than 6%. The input for sequencing was peripheral blood mononuclear cells (PBMCs), taken when the disease was refractory, from a patient treated with antithyroid drugs. The receptors originated from a female donor with Graves disease. Each CDR3 is given with its conserved first and last residue. Fields, in order: CDR3 protein, CDR3 DNA, CDR3 length, clone size, V gene, D gene, J gene. The D gene is left open where the match is weak. Only some rows state a clone size, as once, few, many or a class for expanded clones.

CASRASPNEKLFF TGTGCCAGCAGGGCGTCCCCTAATGAAAAACTGTTTTTT 13 many TRBV2 . TRBJ1-4
CASSFSVNNEQFF TGTGCCAGCAGCTTCAGCGTCAACAATGAGCAGTTCTTC 13 . TRBV7-9 . TRBJ2-1
CASSARAGGYYEQYF TGTGCCAGCAGTGCCCGGGCAGGGGGATACTACGAGCAGTACTTC 15 many TRBV2 TRBD1 TRBJ2-7
CSVPGTTGELFF TGCAGCGTTCCGGGGACTACCGGGGAGCTGTTTTTT 12 . TRBV29-1 . TRBJ2-2
CASSLLGLPEAFF TGTGCCAGCAGCTTACTTGGCCTCCCTGAAGCTTTCTTT 13 . TRBV7-2 . TRBJ1-1
CASLLPRDESMNTEAFF TGTGCCAGCCTATTACCGAGGGACGAGAGTATGAACACTGAAGCTTTCTTT 17 few TRBV7-2 . TRBJ1-1
CASSPDGADRLLFYGYTF TGTGCCAGCAGCCCGGACGGAGCAGACAGGCTCCTCTTCTATGGCTACACCTTC 18 . TRBV6-1 . TRBJ1-2
CASSSLDRNTGELFF TGTGCCAGCAGTTCTCTCGACAGAAACACCGGGGAGCTGTTTTTT 15 . TRBV28 . TRBJ2-2
CASSLSVGLPWLRYF TGTGCCAGCAGTTTATCGGTCGGCCTGCCATGGCTGAGGTACTTC 15 few TRBV27 . TRBJ2-7
CASSVSITGGEKLFF TGTGCCAGCAGCGTCAGCATTACCGGGGGTGAAAAACTGTTTTTT 15 many TRBV11-2 . TRBJ1-4
CAITRGYFSYEQYF TGTGCCATCACAAGGGGGTATTTTTCCTACGAGCAGTACTTC 14 many TRBV6-1 . TRBJ2-7
CASSLTRDQPQHF TGTGCCAGCAGTTTAACGAGGGATCAGCCCCAGCATTTT 13 many TRBV28 . TRBJ1-5
CASSVGGRQGLNTEAFF TGTGCCAGCAGCGTAGGCGGTAGGCAGGGTCTGAACACTGAAGCTTTCTTT 17 few TRBV9 . TRBJ1-1
CASSVGGGTLQETQYF TGTGCCAGCAGTGTAGGGGGGGGAACCCTCCAAGAGACCCAGTACTTC 16 many TRBV2 . TRBJ2-5
CASSRLGEYEQYF TGCGCCAGCAGCCGTCTTGGGGAATACGAGCAGTACTTC 13 once TRBV4-1 . TRBJ2-7
CASSPRASTNTGELFF TGTGCCAGCAGCCCCCGCGCATCGACGAACACCGGGGAGCTGTTTTTT 16 few TRBV7-9 . TRBJ2-2
CSVEGLGGGTEAFF TGCAGCGTTGAAGGTCTCGGGGGGGGCACTGAAGCTTTCTTT 14 few TRBV29-1 . TRBJ1-1
CASSLHEGTEAFF TGTGCCAGCAGCCTCCACGAGGGCACTGAAGCTTTCTTT 13 many TRBV12-3/TRBV12-4 . TRBJ1-1
CASSQDLDWSYEQYF TGCGCCAGCAGCCAAGATCTCGACTGGTCCTACGAGCAGTACTTC 15 . TRBV4-3 . TRBJ2-7
CASSRTSGSEAGELFF TGTGCCAGCAGTCGGACTAGCGGGAGTGAAGCCGGGGAGCTGTTTTTT 16 many TRBV28 TRBD2 TRBJ2-2
CASIRDGPQAFF TGTGCCAGCATTAGGGACGGACCCCAGGCTTTCTTT 12 . TRBV11-2 . TRBJ1-1
CAISGGTGEDQPQHF TGTGCCATCAGTGGGGGGACAGGGGAGGATCAGCCCCAGCATTTT 15 . TRBV10-3 TRBD1 TRBJ1-5
CASSYRPLGSHMNTEAFF TGTGCCAGCAGTTACCGGCCCCTAGGTAGCCACATGAACACTGAAGCTTTCTTT 18 . TRBV6-5 . TRBJ1-1
CATAVGSNEKLFF TGTGCCACCGCTGTGGGGTCTAATGAAAAACTGTTTTTT 13 many TRBV15 . TRBJ1-4
CASRARGELNTDTQYF TGTGCCAGCAGGGCCCGAGGGGAGCTAAACACAGATACGCAGTATTTT 16 few TRBV27 . TRBJ2-3
CSARERAFYGHTF TGCAGTGCTAGAGAGCGGGCCTTCTATGGCCACACCTTC 13 . TRBV20-1 . TRBJ1-2
CSASGVGEAFF TGCAGTGCTAGCGGGGTGGGGGAAGCTTTCTTT 11 many TRBV20-1 . TRBJ1-1
CASSSPRTGAHTGELFF TGTGCCAGCAGCTCCCCCCGAACAGGGGCGCACACCGGGGAGCTGTTTTTT 17 . TRBV6-1 TRBD1 TRBJ2-2
CASSLEAANEKLFF TGCGCCAGCAGCTTGGAAGCAGCTAATGAAAAACTGTTTTTT 14 . TRBV5-1 . TRBJ1-4
CSASGETQYF TGCAGTGCTAGCGGAGAGACCCAGTACTTC 10 many TRBV20-1 . TRBJ2-5
CASSQRGQGETQYF TGTGCCAGCAGCCAGCGGGGTCAGGGGGAGACCCAGTACTTC 14 many TRBV3-1 . TRBJ2-5
CASSEGTATSYEQYF TGTGCCAGCAGTGAGGGGACAGCTACATCCTACGAGCAGTACTTC 15 . TRBV12-3/TRBV12-4 TRBD1 TRBJ2-7
CSGYEQYF TGCAGCGGCTACGAGCAGTACTTC 8 few TRBV29-1 . TRBJ2-7
CASSRALRVGNTEAFF TGTGCCAGCAGCCGCGCCCTTAGGGTGGGGAACACTGAAGCTTTCTTT 16 few TRBV7-9 . TRBJ1-1
CASSPLRGRGGTEAFF TGTGCCAGCAGCCCACTCAGGGGCAGGGGAGGCACTGAAGCTTTCTTT 16 many TRBV11-2 . TRBJ1-1
CASSGWQGMDTDTQYF TGTGCCAGCAGTGGTTGGCAGGGAATGGACACAGATACGCAGTATTTT 16 few TRBV2 . TRBJ2-3
CAISRQNEQYF TGTGCCATCTCCCGACAGAACGAGCAGTACTTC 11 few TRBV10-3 . TRBJ2-7
CSARDRLGLRTHEQYF TGCAGTGCTAGAGATCGTTTGGGGTTGAGAACCCACGAGCAGTACTTC 16 many TRBV20-1 . TRBJ2-7
CAINEAGGGEQYF TGTGCCATCAACGAAGCGGGAGGAGGCGAGCAGTACTTC 13 many TRBV7-9 TRBD2 TRBJ2-7
CASSALAGDVAGELFF TGTGCCAGCAGCGCTCTAGCGGGAGATGTCGCCGGGGAGCTGTTTTTT 16 . TRBV9 TRBD2 TRBJ2-2
CASSTRQGPAGYTF TGTGCCAGTAGTACCCGACAGGGGCCGGCTGGCTACACCTTC 14 few TRBV19 TRBD1 TRBJ1-2
CASSKPGAQETQYF TGTGCCAGCAGTAAGCCAGGGGCCCAAGAGACCCAGTACTTC 14 . TRBV28 . TRBJ2-5
CASKGWFDSPLHF TGCGCCAGCAAGGGGTGGTTTGATTCACCCCTCCACTTT 13 few TRBV5-1 . TRBJ1-6